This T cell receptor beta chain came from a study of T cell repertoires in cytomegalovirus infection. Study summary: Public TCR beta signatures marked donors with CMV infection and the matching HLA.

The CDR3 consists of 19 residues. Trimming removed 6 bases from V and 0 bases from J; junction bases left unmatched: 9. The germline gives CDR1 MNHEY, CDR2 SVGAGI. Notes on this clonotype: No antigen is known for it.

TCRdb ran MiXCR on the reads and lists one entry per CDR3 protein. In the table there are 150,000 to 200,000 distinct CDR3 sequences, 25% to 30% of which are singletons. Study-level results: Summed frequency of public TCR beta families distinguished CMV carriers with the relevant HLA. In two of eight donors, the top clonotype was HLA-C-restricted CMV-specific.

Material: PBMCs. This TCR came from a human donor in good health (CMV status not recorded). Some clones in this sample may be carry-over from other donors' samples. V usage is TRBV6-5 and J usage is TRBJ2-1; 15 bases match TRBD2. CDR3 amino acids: CASRADPGLAGGSYNEQFF. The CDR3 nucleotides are TGTGCCAGCAGGGCAGACCCGGGACTAGCGGGGGGCTCCTACAATGAGCAGTTCTTC.